The 10 T cell receptor beta chains below were found in one sample sequenced in a study of blood T cell repertoires in COVID-19. This table comes from immunoSEQ multiplex PCR, and its TCRdb copy is limited to in-frame clones, with some not included. This sample carries some 54,000 clones, around 92% of them seen once, and the ten largest clones take 2% to 2.5%. Sequenced: peripheral blood. The receptor source for this set is a man in his fifties or sixties with acute or convalescent COVID-19.

The chain links TRBV2 to TRBJ1-6, with a possible D match to TRBD1 (5 bases). The CDR3 is 15 residues long. With 7 bases removed from V and 8 bases from J, the gap between germline ends came to 18 bases. Germline values: CDR1 SNHLY, CDR2 FYNNEI. CDR3 nucleotides: TGTGCCAGCATCCGAATTAGGGGCGCGGATTCACCCCTCCACTTT. It codes for CASIRIRGADSPLHF.

The chain links TRBV28 to TRBJ1-6, with TRBD1 matching over 12 bases. The germline V gene encodes CDR1 MDHEN and CDR2 SYDVKM. Trimming cost V 4 bases and J 1 base; bases outside gene matches: 2. The CDR3 is 17 residues long. CDR3 DNA: TGTGCCAGCAGTTCGGGACAGGGGGCTTCCTATAATTCACCCCTCCACTTT. The encoded protein is CASSSGQGASYNSPLHF. Full variable domain (rest looked up from reference TRBV28 and TRBJ1-6): DVKVTQSSRYLVKRTGEKVFLECVQDMDHENMFWYRQDPGLGLRLIYFSYDVKMKEKGDIPEGYSVSREKKERFSLILESASTNQTSMYLCASSSGQGASYNSPLHFGNGTRLTVT.

The chain couples TRBV7-9 to TRBJ2-7; D gene unclear. V lost 5 bases and J 2 bases, leaving 7 bases between the germline ends. The germline CDR1 and CDR2 sequences are SEHNR and FQNEAQ (reference sequence). The CDR3 has 12 amino acids. DNA for the CDR3: TGTGCCAGCAGCCTTGTAACCTACGAGCAGTACTTC. It yields the protein CASSLVTYEQYF.

The chain has TRBV15 and TRBJ1-1, with a tentative D call TRBD1 (6 bases). The CDR3 has 19 amino acids. The germline V gene has CDR1 LNHNV and CDR2 YYDKDF (reference sequence). V shed 0 bases and J shed 1 base, with 21 bases lying between them. CDR3: CATSRDLTGQGLGNTEAFF. The CDR3 bases are TGTGCCACCAGCAGAGACCTAACAGGGCAGGGGTTAGGGAACACTGAAGCTTTCTTT.

This clone was observed a handful of times. J is TRBJ1-4 and V is TRBV19; 8 bases align to TRBD1. The CDR3 runs 15 residues. The junction had 4 bases not matched to a gene; V was cut back by 4 bases and J by 3 bases. CDR1 and CDR2 (germline): LNHDA, SQIVND (reference sequence). In nucleotides, the CDR3 is TGTGCCAGTAGTACAGGGGGCAGGTCTAATGAAAAACTGTTTTTT. It translates to CASSTGGRSNEKLFF. Together with reference TRBV19 and TRBJ1-4, the CDR3 gives the full variable domain: DGGITQSPKYLFRKEGQNVTLSCEQNLNHDAMYWYRQDPGQGLRLIYYSQIVNDFQKGDIAEGYSVSREKKESFPLTVTSAQKNPTAFYLCASSTGGRSNEKLFFGSGTQLSVL.

V usage is TRBV19 and J usage is TRBJ2-7, with 11 nucleotides matching TRBD2. The germline gives CDR1 LNHDA, CDR2 SQIVND (reference sequence). The V and J ends lost 8 bases and 5 bases, in that order; junction bases with no gene match: 8. There are 14 residues in the CDR3. In DNA form, the CDR3 reads TGTGCCAGTCCTATACTAGCGGGAGAAGACGAGCAGTACTTC. Its translation is CASPILAGEDEQYF.

This chain joins TRBV3-1 (or the pseudogene TRBV3-2) and TRBJ1-5, with a weak D call TRBD1 (5 bases). The CDR3 is 13 amino acids. The V gene's germline CDR1 is LGHDT and CDR2 YNNKEL (reference sequence). Trimming stripped 1 base from V and 9 bases from J, with 10 bases between. The CDR3 DNA follows: TGTGCCAGCAGCCAAGGGGGTCAGGGGCCCCAGCATTTT. As protein: CASSQGGQGPQHF.

The CDR3 region is CASSRDSTYNEQFF. CDR3 in DNA: TGTGCCAGCAGCCGGGACAGTACTTACAATGAGCAGTTCTTC. This sequence joins TRBV2 and TRBJ2-1, with TRBD1 matching over 7 bases. In germline, CDR1 is SNHLY, CDR2 FYNNEI. Losses at the gene ends were 6 bases for V and 4 bases for J; bases not matched to a gene: 6. This CDR3 has 14 residues.

CDR3 amino acids: CASRRDRNTEAFF. In DNA form, the CDR3 reads TGTGCCAGCAGAAGGGACAGAAACACTGAAGCTTTCTTT. The chain combines TRBV6-5 with TRBJ1-1; TRBD1 agrees at 7 bases. Germline V CDR1 and CDR2: MNHEY, SVGAGI. V shed 6 bases, J shed 2 bases, and the junction held 3 bases outside the gene matches. CDR3 length equals 13 residues.

V usage is TRBV7-9 and J usage is TRBJ2-2, with 7 bases lining up with TRBD2. This CDR3 is built from 16 residues. The V gene end was trimmed by 10 bases and the J gene end by 1 base; junction bases not matched to a gene: 12. The V gene's germline CDR1 is SEHNR and CDR2 FQNEAQ (reference sequence). The CDR3 is CAIWEGRAGNTGELFF. The DNA of the CDR3 is TGTGCCATTTGGGAGGGGAGAGCGGGGAACACCGGGGAGCTGTTTTTT.